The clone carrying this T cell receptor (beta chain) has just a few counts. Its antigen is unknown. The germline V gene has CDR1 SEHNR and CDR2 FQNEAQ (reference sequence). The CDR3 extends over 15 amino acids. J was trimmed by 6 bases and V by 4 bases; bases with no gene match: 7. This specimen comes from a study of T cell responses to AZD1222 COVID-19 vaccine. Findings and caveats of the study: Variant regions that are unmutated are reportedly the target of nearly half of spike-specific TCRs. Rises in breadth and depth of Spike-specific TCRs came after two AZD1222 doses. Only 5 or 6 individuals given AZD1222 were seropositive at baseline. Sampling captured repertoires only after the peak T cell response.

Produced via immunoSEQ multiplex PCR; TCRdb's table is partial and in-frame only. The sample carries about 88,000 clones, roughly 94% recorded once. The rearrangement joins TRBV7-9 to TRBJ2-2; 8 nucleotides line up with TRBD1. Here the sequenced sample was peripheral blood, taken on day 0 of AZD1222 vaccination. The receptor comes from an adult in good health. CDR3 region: CASSSPDRAAGELFF. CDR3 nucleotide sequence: TGTGCCAGCAGCTCCCCGGACAGGGCTGCCGGGGAGCTGTTTTTT.